This TCR beta chain was captured in a study of blood T cell repertoires in COVID-19 (dated by TCRdb to 2018 to 2021). Turning to the overall study: Samples covering the acute and convalescent phases of COVID-19 were provided by collaborators in the United States, Italy and Spain. A de-identified subject ID, COVID-19 status, age in years and sex were almost always included in the sample metadata. Where available, HLA class I and class II types were taken from metadata supplied by the sample provider and were not determined by assay-based typing. The prospective study material was composed of cDNA or gDNA derived from T cells, B-cell-depleted T cells, or PBMCs. Deeply sampled blood TCRbeta repertoires from subjects exposed to, actively infected with, or recovered from COVID-19 were included in the dataset. Samples came from the ongoing ImmuneRACE study (first 160 participants) plus 1,254 subjects from 6 global collaborators. A freely available public database, intended as a resource for researchers studying the immune response to SARS-CoV-2, is where the repertoires were released.

In Seattle, one collaborating source enrolled patients while the infection was active and tracked those patients longitudinally over the course of disease. Whole blood was collected in K2EDTA tubes by collaborating institutions according to the institutions' own protocols. For TCRbeta analysis, collaborators shipped samples as frozen whole blood, isolated PBMCs, or DNA extracted from either of those sample types. TCRbeta CDR3 regions were amplified from genomic DNA by means of the immunoSEQ Assay, a bias-controlled multiplex PCR. The published analysis was carried out like this. Nucleated cell counts per sample were estimated from amplification of reference gene primers within the assay. Sequence reads were collapsed and filtered to measure the absolute abundance of every unique TCRbeta CDR3 rearrangement. For each sample, productive Simpson clonality was calculated by taking the square root of Simpson's diversity index across productive rearrangements. TCRdb took this table from immuneACCESS and kept in-frame rearrangements with V and J called. Such tables lack part of the clones; where checked against another copy, unresolved V genes explain under half of the gap, and the rest is unexplained. D and trimming come from the DNA, and the V and J calls and clone size come from that table. Within this sample are more than 80,000 clones, with about nine tenths of them counted one time only. The ten most abundant clones make up about 6.3% of the sample.

Note on this clone: Its antigen remains unidentified. Base qualities are not recorded, but no much larger clone differs from it by a single base.

The CDR3 runs 15 amino acids, cysteine and phenylalanine included. Only CDR3 DNA is held: 45 bases, read in frame from base 1. After removal of 6 bases from V and 3 bases from J, the junction retains 4 bases not matched to a gene. The germline V gene provides CDR1 MDHEN and CDR2 SYDVKM. The paper's findings and limits, for the study overall: How much clinical and demographic metadata was included differed by source and by participant, and the metadata was provided uncurated.

This TCR was sampled from a young man with COVID-19, enrolled during active disease. The chain joins TRBV28 to TRBJ2-3; a stretch of 12 junction bases matches TRBD2. The sequencing sample was made of peripheral blood. This receptor carries the CDR3 CASSSTSGRTDTQYF. The nucleotide sequence is given as TGTGCCAGCAGCTCGACTAGCGGGAGAACAGATACGCAGTATTTT.